This T cell receptor (beta chain) is drawn from a study of blood T cell repertoires in COVID-19. Across the whole study: Some COVID-19 samples were acute and others convalescent; all came from the United States, Italy and Spain. PBMCs, B-cell-depleted T cells, or T cells were the source of the cDNA or gDNA that made up the material.

Original methodology: By means of reference gene primer amplification, nucleated cell counts were estimated. TCRdb's copy holds only in-frame clones and misses some; the assay was immunoSEQ multiplex PCR. V and J calls and clone size are those listed in that table; D and trimming were worked out from the DNA. This sample has 450,000 to 500,000 clones, with 70% to 90% found just once. Trimming took off 1 base at V and 0 bases at J, with 14 bases between the two ends. The CDR3 is 17 amino acids. Per germline, CDR1 SEHNR and CDR2 FQNEAQ (reference sequence). This chain joins TRBV7-9 and TRBJ2-3; a weak D match, TRBD2 (7 bases). The receptor comes from a human donor in a cohort sampled during active COVID-19. Specimen: peripheral blood. The CDR3 coding sequence is TGTGCCAGCAGCTTAGGGGGGGCTAGCGGCAGCACAGATACGCAGTATTTT. Its protein is CASSLGGASGSTDTQYF.